The source of this TCR beta chain is a study of tumor and adjacent non-tumor tissue in lung cancer (dated by TCRdb to between 2018 and 2020). A note on the overall study: The cohort included around twelve adenocarcinoma, 2 squamous cell carcinoma and 1 small cell lung cancer patients. The study compared bulk TCRbeta repertoires from lung tumor tissue and matched distant non-tumor lung tissue of roughly 14 lung cancer patients. For each patient, one tumor sample and one normal lung sample were taken, giving 25 to 30 paired specimens that underwent TCRbeta CDR3 sequencing. A total of some 130,000,000 productive TCRbeta reads were generated by sequencing, corresponding to an average of roughly 4 million reads per sample. The 15 or so patients were aged about 31 to 85 years, included about ten men and 5 women, and had TNM stage I to III disease. The research as a whole found: The top 100 clones made up a significantly larger cumulative share of the repertoire in normal lung than in tumor tissue. TCR diversity was significantly higher in younger patients, and greater tumor TCR diversity was associated with shorter overall survival and shorter disease-free survival. The cohort had only about 16 patients, and the authors noted that larger samples and more detailed clinical data are needed. Neither the sequencing platform nor unique molecular identifiers are named or mentioned anywhere in the methods. Tumor tissue showed significantly greater TCR diversity (inverse Simpson) than normal lung tissue (approximately 400 vs 170, P = 0.0075, Mann-Whitney U test). Peripheral blood was not sequenced, so blood TCRbeta repertoires in these lung cancer patients were not examined.

This clonotype was observed many times. Its antigen remains unidentified. Base qualities are not provided; no much larger clone lies one nucleotide away. RNA was extracted from bulk unsorted tissue and checked for quality with a NanoDrop ND-1000 and an Agilent 2100. Normal lung samples were distant non-tumor tissue taken more than 3 cm from the tumor edge. Donors were newly diagnosed lung cancer patients admitted for thoracic surgery in China between August and November 2014, without prior chemotherapy. The study excluded patients who had received radiotherapy or chemotherapy before or who had another cancer at the same time. Surgical tissue pieces of about 1-2.3 cm3 were preserved in RNAlater solution and were kept at -80 degrees C until use. Preparation of the library involved multiplex PCR. These reads were obtained on an Illumina HiSeq 2500. TCRbeta libraries were constructed through three rounds of nested PCR with primers (Table S4) according to protocols adapted from ARM-PCR. Before sequencing, PCR products of 200-500 bp were cut from the gel and purified using the QIAquick gel extraction kit. Concerning the study's data processing: Reads were cleaned with Trimmomatic, merged with FLASH into complete CDR3 sequences, and assigned to V(D)J germline segments with MiTCR. VDJtools was used to compute clonal diversity as the inverse Simpson's index. In-frame sequences lacking a premature stop codon were counted as productive reads. The public sequencing data were trimmed at Q25 with fastp and processed into clonotypes with MiXCR by TCRdb, which kept only in-frame beta chains. Entries are consolidated by CDR3 protein sequence, retaining the most common genes and DNA. TCRdb assigned the V and J calls; the authors' analysis was not used. The sample table records approximately 62,000 distinct CDR3 sequences; about 63% of these occur just once. Around a third of the sample goes to the ten largest clones.

This clonotype was sampled from a man aged 70-80 years with non-small cell lung cancer. The specimen sequenced was distant non-tumor lung tissue.

The DNA sequence reads TGCAGTGCTAGAGAGAACGTCAACCGGGGTGAGCAGTTCTTC. Its coded protein is CSARENVNRGEQFF. This receptor chain uses TRBV20-1 and TRBJ2-1; possibly the D gene is TRBD2, per 5 matching bases. V is pared back by 0 bases and J by 9 bases, with 15 bases lying between the germline termini. Taken from cysteine to phenylalanine, the CDR3 has 14 residues. Only the CDR3 DNA stays, 42 bases, in frame from base 1. For CDR1 and CDR2, the germline V gene (reference sequence) lists DFQATT and SNEGSKA.